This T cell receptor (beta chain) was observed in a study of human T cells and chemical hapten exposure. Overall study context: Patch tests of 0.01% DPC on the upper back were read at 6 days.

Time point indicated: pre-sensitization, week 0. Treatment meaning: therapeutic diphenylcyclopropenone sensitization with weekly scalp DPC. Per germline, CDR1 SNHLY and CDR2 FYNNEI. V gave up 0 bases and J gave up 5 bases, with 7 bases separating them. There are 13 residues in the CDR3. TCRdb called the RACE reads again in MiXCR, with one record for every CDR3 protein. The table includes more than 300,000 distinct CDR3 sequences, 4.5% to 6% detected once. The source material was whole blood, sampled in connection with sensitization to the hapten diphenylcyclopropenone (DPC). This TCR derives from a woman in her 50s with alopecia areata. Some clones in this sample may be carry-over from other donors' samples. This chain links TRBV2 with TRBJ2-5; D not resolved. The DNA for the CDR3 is TGTGCCAGCAGTGAAGCGCTTCTCGAGACCCAGTACTTC. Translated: CASSEALLETQYF.